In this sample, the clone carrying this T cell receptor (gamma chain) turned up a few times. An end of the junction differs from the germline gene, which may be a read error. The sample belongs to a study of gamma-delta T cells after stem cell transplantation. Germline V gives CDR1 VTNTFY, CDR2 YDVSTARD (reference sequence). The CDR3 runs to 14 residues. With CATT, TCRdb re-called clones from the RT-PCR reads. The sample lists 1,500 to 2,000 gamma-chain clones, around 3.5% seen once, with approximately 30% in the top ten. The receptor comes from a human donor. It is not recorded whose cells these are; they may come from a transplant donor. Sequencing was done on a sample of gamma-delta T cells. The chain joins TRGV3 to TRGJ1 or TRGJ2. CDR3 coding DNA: TGTGCCACCTGGGGCAGGCCCCCGGGTCATAAGAAACTCTTT. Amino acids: CATWGRPPGHKKLF.